This entry concerns a single T cell receptor beta chain. The CDR3 length is 17 residues. Per the germline V gene, CDR1 is SQVTM and CDR2 is ANQGSEA. The junction had 12 bases not matched to a gene; V was cut back by 5 bases and J by 0 bases. These data are taken from a study of shared clonotypes between healthy human individuals. Authors' data handling: Junction-only sequences without quality scores were provided by ImmunoSEQ, so filtering was different. Using immunoSEQ multiplex PCR, the repertoire was profiled, and TCRdb retains in-frame clones only, with some absent. That table supplies the V and J calls and clone size; D and trimming were determined from the DNA. This sample has 2 million to 3 million clones, with roughly 93% found just once.

The clonotype comes from a man younger than 30 in good health. Some clones in this sample may be carry-over from other donors' samples. The V call is TRBV29-1, the J call TRBJ2-1; 8 positions match TRBD2. The sequenced sample was naive CD4+ T cells from PBMCs. As to subset: CD45RA+ positively selected. The CDR3 reads CSVMETSVQSSYNEQFF. The CDR3 DNA reads as TGCAGCGTTATGGAGACTAGCGTCCAGAGCTCCTACAATGAGCAGTTCTTC.